One and the same sample provided the 10 T cell receptor beta chains below, sequenced in a study of identical twins listed by TCRdb under 2016. Libraries were prepared through 5' RACE. TCRdb records Illumina HiSeq 2000 as the sequencer. Through fastp at Q25 and MiXCR, TCRdb rebuilt clones from the public reads, retaining in-frame beta chains. Rows merge per CDR3 protein into single entries with the most common DNA and genes. The sample table records about 190,000 distinct CDR3 sequences; 15% to 20% of these occur just once. The ten biggest clones cover about 38% of the sample. These records were also assigned to another study, of T cells expressing NK-cell markers.

The source material was CD8+ T cells sorted from blood. These receptors were collected from a woman younger than 30 in good health.

This clonotype has just a few counts. The V and J genes are TRBV7-9 and TRBJ2-7, with TRBD1 identical over 9 bases. In germline, CDR1 is SEHNR, CDR2 FQNEAQ (reference sequence). Germline trimming cut 6 bases from V and 5 bases from J; bases unmatched to any gene: 8. This CDR3 region has 14 residues. This chain's CDR3 is CASRYRDRADEQYF. CDR3 nucleotides: TGTGCCAGCAGGTACCGGGACAGGGCTGACGAGCAGTACTTC. Using reference TRBV7-9 and TRBJ2-7 for the parts outside the CDR3, the full variable domain is DTGVSQNPRHKITKRGQNVTFRCDPISEHNRLYWYRQTLGQGPEFLTYFQNEAQLEKSRLLSDRFSAERPKGSFSTLEIQRTEQGDSAMYLCASRYRDRADEQYFGPGTRLTVT.

The gene calls are TRBV9 and TRBJ2-2; D might be TRBD2 (6 bases). CDR1 SGDLS and CDR2 YYNGEE come from the germline V gene. The CDR3 extends over 16 amino acids. V was pared by 0 bases and J by 1 base, with 10 bases between. The CDR3 is CASSVDGSGNTGELFF. The DNA of the CDR3 is TGTGCCAGCAGCGTAGATGGTAGCGGGAACACCGGGGAGCTGTTTTTT.

This chain connects TRBV28 to TRBJ2-7; weak D call: TRBD1 (6 bases). V lost 4 bases to trimming and J lost 2 bases, with 12 bases between them. The germline CDR1 and CDR2 sequences are MDHEN and SYDVKM. This CDR3 contains 14 residues. The chain's CDR3 is CASSSARDTYEQYF. CDR3 in DNA: TGTGCCAGCAGTTCGGCCCGGGACACCTACGAGCAGTACTTC.

The chain uses TRBV5-1 and TRBJ1-2, with a tentative D call TRBD1 (5 bases). The CDR3 has 14 amino acids. CDR1 SGHRS and CDR2 YFSETQ come from the germline V gene. V lost 0 bases and J 8 bases, leaving 14 bases between the germline ends. CDR3 DNA: TGCGCCAGCAGCTTGGGGGGCAGGCAGGAAGGCTACACCTTC. It yields the protein CASSLGGRQEGYTF.

This sequence joins TRBV3-1 and TRBJ2-1; the D gene could be TRBD1 or TRBD2 (5 bases each). The CDR3 is made up of 17 amino acids. The germline V gene has CDR1 LGHDT and CDR2 YNNKEL (reference sequence). The V end was cut by 0 bases, the J end by 7 bases, with 19 bases between. The CDR3 reads CASSQEPGTSLVNEQFF. The CDR3 nucleotides are TGTGCCAGCAGCCAAGAGCCCGGGACGTCTCTGGTTAATGAGCAGTTCTTC.

The chain links TRBV27 to TRBJ1-1, with a weak D call TRBD1 (6 bases). The V end was cut by 7 bases, the J end by 3 bases, with 12 bases between. The CDR3 is 13 amino acids. Germline assignment: CDR1 MNHEY and CDR2 SMNVEV (reference sequence). CDR3 nucleotide sequence: TGTGCCAGCAAACAACAGGGATACACTGAAGCTTTCTTT. It encodes CASKQQGYTEAFF.

This clonotype was observed a few times. The chain links TRBV3-1 to TRBJ2-3; 9 positions match TRBD2. Germline CDR1 is LGHDT and CDR2 is YNNKEL (reference sequence). V was pared by 0 bases and J by 3 bases, with 4 bases of the junction left unmatched. This CDR3 spans 16 amino acids. CDR3 in DNA: TGTGCCAGCAGCCAAGACCCTAGCGGGGCTACAGATACGCAGTATTTT. This gives the protein CASSQDPSGATDTQYF.

This clonotype was seen only a few times. The V call is TRBV20-1, the J call TRBJ2-1; D is perhaps TRBD2 (6 bases). This CDR3 contains 16 residues. Germline CDR1 reads DFQATT; CDR2 reads SNEGSKA (reference sequence). The ends were cut back, 2 bases at V and 8 bases at J, with 22 bases in the middle. CDR3: CSARTTGTWVLDEQFF. The DNA for the CDR3 is TGCAGTGCTAGAACCACCGGGACTTGGGTGCTAGATGAGCAGTTCTTC.

The chain employs TRBV12-3 or TRBV12-4 and TRBJ1-2; no definite D call. This CDR3 region has 11 residues. The V and J ends lost 3 bases and 7 bases respectively, with 6 bases between them. CDR3 loop: CASSFHGGYTF. The CDR3 nucleotides are TGTGCCAGCAGTTTCCATGGTGGCTACACCTTC.

The chain carries TRBV15 and TRBJ2-5; D call uncertain. Germline V gene lookup returns CDR1 LNHNV and CDR2 YYDKDF (reference sequence). Trimming took off 0 bases at V and 0 bases at J, with 5 bases between the two ends. This CDR3 comprises 14 residues. CDR3 amino acids: CATSRDRDQETQYF. CDR3 nucleotides: TGTGCCACCAGCAGAGATCGAGACCAAGAGACCCAGTACTTC.